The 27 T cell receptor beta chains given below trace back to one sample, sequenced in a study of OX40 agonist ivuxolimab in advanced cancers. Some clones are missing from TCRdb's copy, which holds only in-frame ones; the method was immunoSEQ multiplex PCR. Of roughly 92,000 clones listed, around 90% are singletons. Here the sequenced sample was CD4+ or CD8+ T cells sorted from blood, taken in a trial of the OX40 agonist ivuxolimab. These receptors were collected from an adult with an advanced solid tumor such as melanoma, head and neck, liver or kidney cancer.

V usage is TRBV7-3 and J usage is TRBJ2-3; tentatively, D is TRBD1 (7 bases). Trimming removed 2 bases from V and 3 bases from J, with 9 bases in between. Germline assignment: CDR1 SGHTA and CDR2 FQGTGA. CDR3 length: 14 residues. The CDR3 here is CASSLQGGTDTQYF. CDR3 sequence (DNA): TGTGCCAGCAGCTTACAGGGGGGAACAGATACGCAGTATTTT.

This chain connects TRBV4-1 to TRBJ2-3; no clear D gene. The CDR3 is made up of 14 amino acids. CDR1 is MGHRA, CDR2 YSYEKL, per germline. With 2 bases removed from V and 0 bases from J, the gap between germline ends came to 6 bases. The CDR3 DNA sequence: TGCGCCAGCAGCCAACAACCTAGCACAGATACGCAGTATTTT. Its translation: CASSQQPSTDTQYF.

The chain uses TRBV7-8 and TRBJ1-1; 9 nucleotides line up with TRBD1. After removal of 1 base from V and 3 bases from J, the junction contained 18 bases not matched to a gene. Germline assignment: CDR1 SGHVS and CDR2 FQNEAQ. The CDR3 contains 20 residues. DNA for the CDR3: TGTGCCAGCAGCTTAGATCTAGGGACAGGGTACTATGACTCGGACACTGAAGCTTTCTTT. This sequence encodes CASSLDLGTGYYDSDTEAFF.

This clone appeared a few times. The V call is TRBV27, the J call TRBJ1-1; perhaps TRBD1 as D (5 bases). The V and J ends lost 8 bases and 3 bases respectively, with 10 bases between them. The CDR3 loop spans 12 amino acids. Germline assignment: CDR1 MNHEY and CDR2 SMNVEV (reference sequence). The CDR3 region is CASGQGHTEAFF. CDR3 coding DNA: TGTGCCAGCGGGCAGGGCCACACTGAAGCTTTCTTT.

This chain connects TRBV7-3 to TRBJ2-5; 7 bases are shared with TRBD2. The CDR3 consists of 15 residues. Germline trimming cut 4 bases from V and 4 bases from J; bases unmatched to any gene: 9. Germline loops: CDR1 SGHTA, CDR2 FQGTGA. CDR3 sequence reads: CASSWGGEGRETQYF. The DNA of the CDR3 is TGTGCCAGCAGCTGGGGGGGAGAGGGTAGAGAGACCCAGTACTTC.

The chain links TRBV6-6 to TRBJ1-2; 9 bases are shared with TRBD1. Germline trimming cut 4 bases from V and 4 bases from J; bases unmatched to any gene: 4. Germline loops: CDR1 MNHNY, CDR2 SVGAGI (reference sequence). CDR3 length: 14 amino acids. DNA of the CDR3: TGTGCCAGCAGTTTACAGGGGGCCGGCTATGGCTACACCTTC. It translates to CASSLQGAGYGYTF.

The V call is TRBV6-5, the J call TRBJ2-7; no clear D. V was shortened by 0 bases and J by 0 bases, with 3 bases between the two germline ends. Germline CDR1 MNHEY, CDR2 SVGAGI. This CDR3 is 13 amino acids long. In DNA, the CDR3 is TGTGCCAGCAGTTACTCTAGCTCCTACGAGCAGTACTTC. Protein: CASSYSSSYEQYF.

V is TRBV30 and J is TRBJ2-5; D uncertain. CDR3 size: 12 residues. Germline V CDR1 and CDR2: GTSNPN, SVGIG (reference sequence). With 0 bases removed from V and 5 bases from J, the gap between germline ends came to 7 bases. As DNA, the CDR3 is TGTGCCTGGAGTGTACTTGGTGAGACCCAGTACTTC. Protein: CAWSVLGETQYF.

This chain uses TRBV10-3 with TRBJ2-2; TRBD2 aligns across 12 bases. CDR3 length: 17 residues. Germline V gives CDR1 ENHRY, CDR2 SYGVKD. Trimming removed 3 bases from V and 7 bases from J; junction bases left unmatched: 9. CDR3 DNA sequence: TGTGCCATCAGTGAAGGGTCGACTAGCGGGAGTAACGGGGAGCTGTTTTTT. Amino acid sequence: CAISEGSTSGSNGELFF.

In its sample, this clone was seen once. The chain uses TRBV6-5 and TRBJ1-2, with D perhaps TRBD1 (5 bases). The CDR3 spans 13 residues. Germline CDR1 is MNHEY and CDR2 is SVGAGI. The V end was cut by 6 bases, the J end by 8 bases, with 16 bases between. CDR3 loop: CASRYTRDRGYTF. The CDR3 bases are TGTGCCAGCAGGTATACCAGGGATCGCGGCTACACCTTC.

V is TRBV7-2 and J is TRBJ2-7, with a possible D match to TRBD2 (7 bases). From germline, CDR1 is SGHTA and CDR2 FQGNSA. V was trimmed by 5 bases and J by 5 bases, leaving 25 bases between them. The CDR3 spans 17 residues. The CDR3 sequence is CASSPRGGRVINDEQYF. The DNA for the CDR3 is TGTGCCAGCAGCCCCCGAGGGGGGAGGGTGATCAACGACGAGCAGTACTTC.

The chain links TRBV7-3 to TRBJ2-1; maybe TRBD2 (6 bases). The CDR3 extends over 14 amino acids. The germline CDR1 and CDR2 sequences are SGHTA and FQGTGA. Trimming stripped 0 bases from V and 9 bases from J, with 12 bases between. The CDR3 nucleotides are TGTGCCAGCAGCTTAACGACCCTAGCGACTGAGCAGTTCTTC. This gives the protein CASSLTTLATEQFF.

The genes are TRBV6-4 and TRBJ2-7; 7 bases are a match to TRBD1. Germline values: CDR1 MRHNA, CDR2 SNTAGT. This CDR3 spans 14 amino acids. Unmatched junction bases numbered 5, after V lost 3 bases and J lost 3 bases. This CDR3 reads CASSDGTEVYEQYF. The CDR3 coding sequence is TGTGCCAGCAGTGATGGGACAGAAGTCTACGAGCAGTACTTC.

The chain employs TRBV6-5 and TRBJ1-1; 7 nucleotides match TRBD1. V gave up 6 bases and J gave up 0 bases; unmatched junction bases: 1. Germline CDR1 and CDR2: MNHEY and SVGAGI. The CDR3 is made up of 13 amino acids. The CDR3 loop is CASRGQLNTEAFF. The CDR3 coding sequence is TGTGCCAGCAGGGGACAGTTGAACACTGAAGCTTTCTTT.

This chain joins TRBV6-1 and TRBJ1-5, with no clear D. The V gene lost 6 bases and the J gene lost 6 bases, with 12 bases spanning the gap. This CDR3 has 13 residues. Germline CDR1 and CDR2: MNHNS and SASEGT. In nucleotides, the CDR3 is TGTGCCAGCAGCCTAGACCCGCTTCAGCCCCAGCATTTT. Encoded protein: CASSLDPLQPQHF.

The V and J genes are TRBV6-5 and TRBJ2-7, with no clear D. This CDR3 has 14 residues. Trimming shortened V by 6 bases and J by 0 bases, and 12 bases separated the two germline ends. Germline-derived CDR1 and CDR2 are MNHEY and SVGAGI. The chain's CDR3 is CASRTLTISYEQYF. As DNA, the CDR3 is TGTGCCAGCAGAACTTTGACCATCTCCTACGAGCAGTACTTC.

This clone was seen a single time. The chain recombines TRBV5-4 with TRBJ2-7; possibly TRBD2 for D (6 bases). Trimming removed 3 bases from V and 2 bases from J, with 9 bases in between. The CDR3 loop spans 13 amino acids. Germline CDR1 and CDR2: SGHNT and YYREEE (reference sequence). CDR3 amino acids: CASSSLAPYEQYF. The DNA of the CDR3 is TGTGCCAGCAGCTCGCTAGCGCCCTACGAGCAGTACTTC. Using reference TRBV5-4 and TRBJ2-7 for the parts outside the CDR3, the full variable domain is ETGVTQSPTHLIKTRGQQVTLRCSSQSGHNTVSWYQQALGQGPQFIFQYYREEENGRGNFPPRFSGLQFPNYSSELNVNALELDDSALYLCASSSLAPYEQYFGPGTRLTVT.

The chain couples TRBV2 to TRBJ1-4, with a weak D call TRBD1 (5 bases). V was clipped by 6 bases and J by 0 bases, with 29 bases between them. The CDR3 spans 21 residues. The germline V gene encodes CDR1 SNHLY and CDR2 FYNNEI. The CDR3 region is CASRRPRTSNLEIATNEKLFF. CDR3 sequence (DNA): TGTGCCAGCAGACGACCTCGGACAAGTAACTTAGAAATTGCAACTAATGAAAAACTGTTTTTT.

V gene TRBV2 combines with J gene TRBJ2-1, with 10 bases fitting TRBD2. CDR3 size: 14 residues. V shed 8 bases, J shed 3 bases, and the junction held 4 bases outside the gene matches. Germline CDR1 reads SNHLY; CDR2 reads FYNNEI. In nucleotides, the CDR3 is TGTGCCAGCCGGACTAGCGGATACTACAATGAGCAGTTCTTC. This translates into CASRTSGYYNEQFF. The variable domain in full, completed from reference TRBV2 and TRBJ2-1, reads EPEVTQTPSHQVTQMGQEVILRCVPISNHLYFYWYRQILGQKVEFLVSFYNNEISEKSEIFDDQFSVERPDGSNFTLKIRSTKLEDSAMYFCASRTSGYYNEQFFGPGTRLTVL.

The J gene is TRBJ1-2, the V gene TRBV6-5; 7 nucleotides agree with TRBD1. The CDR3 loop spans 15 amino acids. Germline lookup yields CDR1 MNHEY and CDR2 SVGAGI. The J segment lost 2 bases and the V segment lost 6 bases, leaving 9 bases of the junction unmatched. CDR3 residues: CASRKPGTVNYGYTF. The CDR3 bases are TGTGCCAGCAGGAAGCCCGGGACAGTCAACTATGGCTACACCTTC.

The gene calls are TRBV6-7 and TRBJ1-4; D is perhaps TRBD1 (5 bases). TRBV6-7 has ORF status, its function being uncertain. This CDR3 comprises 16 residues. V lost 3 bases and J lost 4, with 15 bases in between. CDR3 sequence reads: CASSYPPGRLNEKLFF. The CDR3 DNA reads TGTGCCAGCAGTTATCCTCCGGGACGGCTTAATGAAAAACTGTTTTTT.

The chain's CDR3 is CASSLVAPNEDTQYF. CDR3 nucleotide sequence: TGCGCCAGCAGCTTGGTTGCGCCTAACGAAGATACGCAGTATTTT. The rearrangement joins TRBV5-1 to TRBJ2-3; D unresolved. Germline V gene sequence: CDR1 SGHRS, CDR2 YFSETQ. CDR3 size: 15 residues. The V end lost 0 bases, the J end lost 5 bases, and 13 bases lay between the germline ends.

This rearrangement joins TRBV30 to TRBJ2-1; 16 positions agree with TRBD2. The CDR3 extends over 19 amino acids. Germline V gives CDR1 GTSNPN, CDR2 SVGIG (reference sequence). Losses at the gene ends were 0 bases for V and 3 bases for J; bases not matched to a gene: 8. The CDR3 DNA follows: TGTGCCTGGAGTGTATTTCGGGGACTAGCGGGAGGGGACTACAATGAGCAGTTCTTC. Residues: CAWSVFRGLAGGDYNEQFF.

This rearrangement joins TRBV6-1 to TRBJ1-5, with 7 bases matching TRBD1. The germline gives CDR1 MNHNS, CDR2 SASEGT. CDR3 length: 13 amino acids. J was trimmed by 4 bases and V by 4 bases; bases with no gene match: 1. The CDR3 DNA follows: TGTGCCAGCAGTGTACAGGGGAATCAGCCCCAGCATTTT. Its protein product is CASSVQGNQPQHF.

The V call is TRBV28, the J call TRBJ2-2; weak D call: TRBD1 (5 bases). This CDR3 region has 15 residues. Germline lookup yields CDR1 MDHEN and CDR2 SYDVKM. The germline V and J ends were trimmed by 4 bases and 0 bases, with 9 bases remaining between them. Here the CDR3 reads CASSSRAANTGELFF. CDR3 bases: TGTGCCAGCAGTTCCAGGGCTGCGAACACCGGGGAGCTGTTTTTT.

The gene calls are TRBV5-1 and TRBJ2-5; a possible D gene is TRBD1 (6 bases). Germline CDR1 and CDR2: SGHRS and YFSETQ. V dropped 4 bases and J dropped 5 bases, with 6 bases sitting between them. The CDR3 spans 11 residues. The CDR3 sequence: CASSRGETQYF. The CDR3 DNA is TGCGCCAGCAGCAGGGGGGAGACCCAGTACTTC.

CDR3 DNA: TGCGCCAGCAGTCTACTAGCGGGAAGCACAGATACGCAGTATTTT. Translation gives CASSLLAGSTDTQYF. The chain couples TRBV5-1 to TRBJ2-3; TRBD2 agrees at 10 bases. The germline CDR1 and CDR2 sequences are SGHRS and YFSETQ. The V and J ends lost 5 bases and 0 bases, in that order; junction bases with no gene match: 3. The length of the CDR3 is 15 residues.